The 18 T cell receptor beta chains listed next were all sequenced from one sample in a study of a mutant IDH1 vaccine in newly diagnosed glioma. Time point of the sample: baseline, week 1 (first vaccination visit). The treatment was: pre-vaccination baseline after standard-of-care therapy. The method was immunoSEQ multiplex PCR; TCRdb's version includes in-frame clones alone and lacks a portion of them. This table has around 92,000 clones, about 90% appearing once. The specimen comprised PBMCs, sampled from a glioma patient treated with radiotherapy, temozolomide or both. The receptors shown here come from a woman aged 45-65 years with glioma.

V gene TRBV27 combines with J gene TRBJ1-1; 8 positions agree with TRBD1. The ends lost 6 bases at V and 4 bases at J; junction bases unmatched: 10. The CDR3 covers 15 residues. CDR1 is MNHEY, CDR2 SMNVEV, per germline (reference sequence). This CDR3 reads CASSRGQGWITEAFF. The CDR3 bases are TGTGCCAGCAGCCGAGGACAGGGTTGGATCACTGAAGCTTTCTTT.

The J gene is TRBJ1-5, the V gene TRBV27; D is unresolved. Trimming left V 8 bases short and J 1 base short, with 15 bases between. The CDR3 has 15 amino acids. Germline lookup yields CDR1 MNHEY and CDR2 SMNVEV (reference sequence). The CDR3 sequence: CASSFLGGSNQPQHF. DNA of the CDR3: TGTGCCAGCTCCTTCCTCGGCGGAAGCAATCAGCCCCAGCATTTT.

This clone showed up just a few times. The rearrangement joins TRBV19 to TRBJ1-4; D is undetermined. Trimming left V 5 bases short and J 2 bases short, with 15 bases between. CDR3 size: 16 residues. Germline CDR1 is LNHDA and CDR2 is SQIVND (reference sequence). The CDR3 loop is CASSVPRRVTNEKLFF. CDR3 DNA: TGTGCCAGTAGTGTACCTCGGAGAGTCACTAATGAAAAACTGTTTTTT.

CDR3 loop: CASPDGGHPNTEAFF. In nucleotides, the CDR3 is TGTGCCAGCCCAGACGGGGGACATCCGAACACTGAAGCTTTCTTT. The chain uses TRBV6-4 and TRBJ1-1; D is possibly TRBD1 (6 bases). This CDR3 is 15 amino acids long. Trimming stripped 8 bases from V and 1 base from J, with 17 bases between. The V gene's germline CDR1 is MRHNA and CDR2 SNTAGT.

This clone has more than one count but fewer than ten. This chain uses TRBV30 with TRBJ2-2; no reliable D call. Trimming pared 2 bases from V and 10 bases from J, leaving 11 bases between. Germline V gene sequence: CDR1 GTSNPN, CDR2 SVGIG (reference sequence). CDR3 length: 12 amino acids. CDR3 protein: CAWSLTLVELFF. In nucleotides, the CDR3 is TGTGCCTGGAGTTTGACTCTCGTGGAGCTGTTTTTT.

J is TRBJ1-3 and V is TRBV27; TRBD1 matches 8 bases. The germline CDR1 and CDR2 sequences are MNHEY and SMNVEV (reference sequence). The CDR3 has 13 amino acids. J lost 4 bases, V lost 8 bases, and 4 bases had no gene match. CDR3 amino acids: CASRGTGGNTIYF. Written as DNA, the CDR3 is TGTGCCAGCCGCGGGACAGGAGGAAACACCATATATTTT.

This clone was seen just once. The chain has TRBV30 and TRBJ1-1; D is unresolved. With 0 bases removed from V and 5 bases from J, the gap between germline ends came to 10 bases. The CDR3 runs to 13 residues. Germline loops: CDR1 GTSNPN, CDR2 SVGIG (reference sequence). CDR3 in DNA: TGTGCCTGGAGTGTAACAAGGTTAACTGAAGCTTTCTTT. Translated: CAWSVTRLTEAFF.

This clone came up a few times. This rearrangement joins TRBV6-4 to TRBJ2-3; 9 nucleotides agree with TRBD1. The CDR3 extends over 15 amino acids. The germline V gene has CDR1 MRHNA and CDR2 SNTAGT. V lost 3 bases to trimming and J lost 2 bases; unmatched junction nucleotides: 3. In DNA, the CDR3 is TGTGCCAGCAGTGAGGACAGGGGTAACACAGATACGCAGTATTTT. Translating gives CASSEDRGNTDTQYF.

This chain uses TRBV11-2 with TRBJ2-2; no reliable D call. Germline V lookup: CDR1 SGHAT, CDR2 FQNNGV. Trimming shortened V by 1 base and J by 4 bases, and 1 base separated the two germline ends. The CDR3 has 12 amino acids. The DNA for the CDR3 is TGTGCCAGCAGCTTAGCCACCGGGGAGCTGTTTTTT. Translated: CASSLATGELFF.

The chain carries TRBV29-1 and TRBJ1-5; D not resolved. Germline CDR1 and CDR2: SQVTM and ANQGSEA. This CDR3 comprises 12 residues. Trimming took off 4 bases at V and 5 bases at J, with 9 bases between the two ends. The DNA of the CDR3 is TGCAGCGTTGCATCCGGAGATCAGCCCCAGCATTTT. Translation: CSVASGDQPQHF.

This rearrangement joins TRBV2 to TRBJ2-1; no clear D gene. This CDR3 is built from 11 residues. The ends were cut back, 5 bases at V and 10 bases at J, with 9 bases in the middle. Germline V lookup: CDR1 SNHLY, CDR2 FYNNEI. In DNA form, the CDR3 reads TGTGCCAGCAGTACTAACGACGAGCAGTTCTTC. It codes for CASSTNDEQFF.

The chain couples TRBV28 to TRBJ1-3, with D hard to call. The V and J ends lost 6 bases and 4 bases respectively, with 10 bases between them. The CDR3 totals 13 residues. Germline CDR1 is MDHEN and CDR2 is SYDVKM. The CDR3 here is CASSPPAGNTIYF. CDR3 nucleotides: TGTGCCAGCAGCCCACCCGCCGGAAACACCATATATTTT.

This clone has a handful of counts. The genes are TRBV6-1 and TRBJ2-7; D might be TRBD1 or TRBD2, each matching 5 bases. The CDR3 sequence is 13 residues long. Per germline, CDR1 MNHNS and CDR2 SASEGT. Trimming removed 7 bases from V and 0 bases from J, with 10 bases in between. CDR3 region: CASIPGPSYEQYF. In nucleotides, the CDR3 is TGTGCCAGCATTCCGGGACCCTCCTACGAGCAGTACTTC.

V gene TRBV6-5 combines with J gene TRBJ2-5; D uncertain. The J call may be mistaken, given a closer DNA end match to TRBJ2-7. From germline, CDR1 is MNHEY and CDR2 SVGAGI. This CDR3 has 12 amino acids. CDR3: CASSSFLHEQYF. The DNA for the CDR3 is TGTGCCAGCAGTTCTTTCCTCCACGAGCAGTACTTC.

This clone has more than one count but fewer than ten. The chain uses TRBV30 and TRBJ2-7, with 8 bases aligning to TRBD2. Germline loops: CDR1 GTSNPN, CDR2 SVGIG (reference sequence). This CDR3 spans 12 amino acids. V lost 2 bases to trimming and J lost 5 bases; unmatched junction nucleotides: 2. The CDR3 protein is CAWSSGSHEQYF. As DNA, the CDR3 is TGTGCCTGGAGTAGCGGGAGCCACGAGCAGTACTTC.

The rearrangement links TRBV30 to TRBJ2-5; D might be TRBD1 or TRBD2, each matching 6 bases. Trimming pared 5 bases from V and 3 bases from J, leaving 13 bases between. Germline assignment: CDR1 GTSNPN and CDR2 SVGIG (reference sequence). The CDR3 has 13 residues. The CDR3 sequence: CAWEQGGKETQYF. DNA of the CDR3: TGTGCCTGGGAACAGGGAGGCAAAGAGACCCAGTACTTC.

The CDR3 coding sequence is TGTGCCAGCAGCTTCGGGACAGGTCGAACTGAAGCTTTCTTT. Translated: CASSFGTGRTEAFF. The rearrangement links TRBV11-3 to TRBJ1-1, with 8 bases that match TRBD1. There are 14 residues in the CDR3. V gave up 3 bases and J gave up 5 bases; unmatched junction bases: 5. In germline, CDR1 is SGHNT, CDR2 YENEEA.

In its sample, this clone was seen a few times. The chain is built from TRBV7-9 and TRBJ1-4; unclear D gene. V lost 5 bases, J lost 4 bases, and 8 bases lay in between. Germline V gene data show CDR1 as SEHNR and CDR2 as FQNEAQ (reference sequence). This CDR3 is built from 13 residues. This CDR3 reads CASSRSGNEKLFF. The CDR3 bases are TGTGCCAGCAGCCGAAGCGGTAATGAAAAACTGTTTTTT.